This T cell receptor (beta chain) was sequenced in a study of CD8+CD57+ T cells in acquired aplastic anemia (dated by TCRdb to 2016 to 2018). In the study overall: Extracted DNA from sorted CD4+ and CD8+ cells averaged around 2.9 ug, ranging from roughly 0.19 to 27.4 ug. A CD8+CD57+ expansion meant a frequency higher than the mean frequency seen in healthy subjects.

V and J are truncated by 0 bases and 2 bases respectively, leaving an intervening sequence of 14 bases. CDR3 length: 16 amino acids, cysteine to phenylalanine. Only the CDR3 DNA is retained, 48 bases long and in frame from the first base. Based on the germline V gene (reference sequence), the CDR1 and CDR2 sequences are SGHKS and YYEKEE. Overall study results and their limits: CD8+ Simpson's diversity did not differ significantly between patients and healthy controls (P=0.060). Fewer than 35 CD8+ CDR3 sequences were found to be shared between patients and controls, but these sequences appeared to be highly expressed in patients and within the immunodominant clones of the patients.

TCR beta VDJ combination and CDR3 sequence profiling used genomic DNA as the template. An Illumina HiSeq 2000 was the platform used for TCR repertoire sequencing. The original methods were these. Repertoires were assessed using TRBV/TRBJ rearrangement plots, CDR3 size and DJ length profiles, and Simpson's diversity index. The most abundant DNA sequence in the deep sequencing data was taken as the immunodominant clone. CDR3 amino acid sequences were screened for sharing across subjects and were compared with published repertoires and the VDJdb database. TCRdb's own reprocessing of the public reads used fastp at Q25 and MiXCR and kept productive beta chains. CDR3 protein sequences are deduplicated, and each keeps its most common genes and DNA. The V and J calls come from TCRdb's annotation, not from the publication. Recorded for this sample are 160,000 or so distinct CDR3 sequences; about 45% of them occurred a single time. The ten largest clones take up around 1.1% of the sample.

As for this clonotype: Its recognized antigen is unknown. A single base separates this from a much larger clone, so it may be a read error.

The patients picked for sequencing were ones in whom flow cytometry had shown an expansion of CD8+CD57+ cells. Severe acquired aplastic anemia was diagnosed in all patients according to International Study of Aplastic Anemia and Agranulocytosis and Camitta criteria. No patient had received any therapy when blood was sampled. TCR repertoires of sorted CD4+ and CD8+ blood T cells from severe aplastic anemia patients and healthy subjects were deep-sequenced in the study. In the USA, patient enrollment took place under clinicaltrials.gov protocols 00001620, 01623167, 00001397, 00071045, 00081523 and 00961064. Ficoll-Paque density gradient centrifugation was used to isolate peripheral blood mononuclear cells. CD4+ and CD8+ T cells were sorted by FACS or magnetic beads before DNA extraction.

Recombination linked TRBV5-5 to TRBJ1-2; a tentative D call is TRBD1 (5 bases match). The sequenced material came from sorted CD4+, CD8+, or CD8+CD57+ T cells (not recorded which) from PBMCs. This TCR came from a human donor with aplastic anemia. Read as DNA, the sequence is TGTGCCAGCAGCTTGGCCCCAGGGCAATCGAACTATGGCTACACCTTC. This codes for CASSLAPGQSNYGYTF.